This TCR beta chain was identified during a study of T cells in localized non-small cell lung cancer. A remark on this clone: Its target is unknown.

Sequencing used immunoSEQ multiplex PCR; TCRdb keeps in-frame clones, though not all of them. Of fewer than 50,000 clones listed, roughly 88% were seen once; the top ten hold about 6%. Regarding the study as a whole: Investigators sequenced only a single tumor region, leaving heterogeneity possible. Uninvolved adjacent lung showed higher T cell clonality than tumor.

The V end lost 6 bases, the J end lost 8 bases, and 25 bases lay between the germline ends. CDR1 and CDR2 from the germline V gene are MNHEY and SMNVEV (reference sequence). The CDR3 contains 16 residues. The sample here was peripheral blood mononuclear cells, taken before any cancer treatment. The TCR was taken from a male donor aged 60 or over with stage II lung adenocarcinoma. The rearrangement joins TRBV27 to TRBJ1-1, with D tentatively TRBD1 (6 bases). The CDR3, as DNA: TGTGCCAGCAGACTCGAAGGGGGGTCAAAGGTCGGAGAAGCTTTCTTT. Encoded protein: CASRLEGGSKVGEAFF.